The 5 T cell receptor beta chains given below trace back to one sample, sequenced in a study of CD8 T cells in ankylosing spondylitis (TCRdb year 2017). These receptors' antigens are unknown. The investigation overall reported the following: Blood from ankylosing spondylitis patients appeared to be characterized by a TCR beta motif composed of several highly homologous amino acid variants.

The library was obtained by 5' RACE. For sequencing, an Illumina HiSeq 2500 was employed. TCRdb reprocessed the public reads (quality trimming at Q25 with fastp, clone calling with MiXCR) and kept in-frame beta chains. A single entry per CDR3 protein holds the most common genes and DNA from its merged rows. Within this sample are roughly 700,000 distinct CDR3 sequences, with roughly 20% of them counted one time only. The biggest ten clones account for around 20% of the sample. Material for sequencing was blood, either unsorted or a sorted T cell fraction (not recorded which). The receptor set was obtained from a male donor with ankylosing spondylitis.

This clonotype showed up just a few times. The chain has TRBV5-1 and TRBJ1-6; TRBD1 is a possible D gene (6 bases). This CDR3 is 16 amino acids long. V was shortened by 2 bases and J by 6 bases, with 15 bases between the two germline ends. Germline V gene sequence: CDR1 SGHRS, CDR2 YFSETQ. The CDR3 bases are TGCGCCAGCAGCTTTAGGGGGGTCGAGGGTAATTCACCCCTCCACTTT. Its translation: CASSFRGVEGNSPLHF.

This clonotype has just a few counts. The chain carries TRBV20-1 and TRBJ1-1, with D perhaps matching TRBD1 (6 bases). V was pared by 6 bases and J by 1 base, with 12 bases between. The CDR3 spans 13 residues. Germline V gene sequence: CDR1 DFQATT, CDR2 SNEGSKA (reference sequence). CDR3 sequence: CSAWDMTNTEAFF. CDR3 sequence (DNA): TGCAGTGCGTGGGACATGACGAACACTGAAGCTTTCTTT.

V is TRBV12-3 or TRBV12-4 and J is TRBJ2-5; D is perhaps TRBD2 (6 bases). V was cut by 3 bases and J by 2 bases, with 13 bases left in between. CDR3 size: 15 residues. The CDR3 sequence: CASSFATDYQETQYF. CDR3 nucleotide sequence: TGTGCCAGCAGTTTTGCCACGGACTATCAAGAGACCCAGTACTTC.

This chain uses TRBV7-9 with TRBJ1-4; D is possibly TRBD1 (5 bases). The germline V gene encodes CDR1 SEHNR and CDR2 FQNEAQ (reference sequence). The CDR3 is 14 residues long. The ends were cut back, 6 bases at V and 5 bases at J, with 13 bases in the middle. The CDR3: CASSSRDGNEKLFF. The CDR3, as DNA: TGTGCCAGCAGTTCCAGGGATGGCAATGAAAAACTGTTTTTT.

This clonotype has more than one count but fewer than ten. CDR3 nucleotides: TGTGCCAGCAGCCCAGGGGGTAGCTCTAGCTCCTACAATGAGCAGTTCTTC. Amino acids: CASSPGGSSSSYNEQFF. The chain joins TRBV7-8 to TRBJ2-1, with 7 bases lining up with TRBD1. This CDR3 is built from 17 residues. Germline CDR1 SGHVS, CDR2 FQNEAQ. V trimming: 5 bases; J trimming: 0 bases; junction bases outside the gene matches: 10. Full variable domain (outside the CDR3, taken from reference TRBV7-8 and TRBJ2-1): GAGVSQSPRYKVAKRGQDVALRCDPISGHVSLFWYQQALGQGPEFLTYFQNEAQLDKSGLPSDRFFAERPEGSVSTLKIQRTQQEDSAVYLCASSPGGSSSSYNEQFFGPGTRLTVL.